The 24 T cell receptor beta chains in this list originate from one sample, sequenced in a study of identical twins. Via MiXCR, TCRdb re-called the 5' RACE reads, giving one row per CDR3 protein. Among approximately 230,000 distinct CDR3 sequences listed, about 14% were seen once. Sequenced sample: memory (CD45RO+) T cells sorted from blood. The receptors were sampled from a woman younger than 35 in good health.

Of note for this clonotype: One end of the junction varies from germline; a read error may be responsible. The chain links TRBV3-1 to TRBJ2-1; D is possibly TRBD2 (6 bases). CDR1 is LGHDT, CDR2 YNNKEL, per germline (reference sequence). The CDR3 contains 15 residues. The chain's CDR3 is CATSLRDSWTQEQFF. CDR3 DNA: TGTGCCACCAGCCTTCGGGACTCTTGGACACAGGAGCAGTTCTTC.

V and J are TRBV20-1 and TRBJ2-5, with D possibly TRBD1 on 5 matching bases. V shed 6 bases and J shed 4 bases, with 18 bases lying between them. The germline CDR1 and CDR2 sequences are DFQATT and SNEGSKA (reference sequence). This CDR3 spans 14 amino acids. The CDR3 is CSAPVRSRGETQYF. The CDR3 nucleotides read TGCAGTGCCCCGGTGAGGTCTAGGGGAGAGACCCAGTACTTC.

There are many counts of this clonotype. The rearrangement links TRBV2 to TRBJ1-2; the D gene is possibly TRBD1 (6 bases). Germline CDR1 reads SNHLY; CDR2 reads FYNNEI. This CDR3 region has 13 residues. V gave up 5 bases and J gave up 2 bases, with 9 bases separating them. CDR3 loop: CASSTDRNYGYTF. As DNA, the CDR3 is TGTGCCAGCAGTACGGACAGAAACTATGGCTACACCTTC.

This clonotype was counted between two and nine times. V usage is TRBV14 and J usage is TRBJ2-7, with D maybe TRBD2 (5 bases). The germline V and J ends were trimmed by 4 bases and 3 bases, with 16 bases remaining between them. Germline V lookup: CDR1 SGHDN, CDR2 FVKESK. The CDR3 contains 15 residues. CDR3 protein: CASSPLGFMGYEQYF. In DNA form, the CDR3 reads TGTGCCAGCAGCCCACTAGGGTTTATGGGCTACGAGCAGTACTTC.

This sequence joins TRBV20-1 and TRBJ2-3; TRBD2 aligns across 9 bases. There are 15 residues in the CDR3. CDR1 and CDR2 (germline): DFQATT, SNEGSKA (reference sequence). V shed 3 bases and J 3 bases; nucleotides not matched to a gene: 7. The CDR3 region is CSASQASGTTDTQYF. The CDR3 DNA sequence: TGCAGTGCTAGTCAGGCTAGCGGGACGACAGATACGCAGTATTTT.

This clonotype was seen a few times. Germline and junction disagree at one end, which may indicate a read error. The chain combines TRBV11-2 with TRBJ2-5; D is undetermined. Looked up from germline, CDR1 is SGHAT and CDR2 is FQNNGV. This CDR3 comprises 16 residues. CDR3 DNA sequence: TGTGCCAGCAGTTTAGGAGTTAGACAAGCTCAGGAGACCCAGTACTTC. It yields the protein CASSLGVRQAQETQYF.

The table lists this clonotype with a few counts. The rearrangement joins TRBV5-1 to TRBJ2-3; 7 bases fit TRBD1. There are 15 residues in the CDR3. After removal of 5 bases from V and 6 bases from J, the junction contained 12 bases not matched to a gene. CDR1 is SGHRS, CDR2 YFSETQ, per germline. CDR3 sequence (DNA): TGCGCCAGCAGGACGAGGGGGCTAGAAGGGGATACGCAGTATTTT. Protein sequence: CASRTRGLEGDTQYF.

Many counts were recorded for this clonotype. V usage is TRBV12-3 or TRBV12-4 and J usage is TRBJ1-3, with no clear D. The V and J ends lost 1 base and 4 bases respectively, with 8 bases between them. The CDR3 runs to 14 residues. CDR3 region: CASSLGGRGNTIYF. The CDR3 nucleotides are TGTGCCAGCAGTTTAGGAGGGCGCGGAAACACCATATATTTT.

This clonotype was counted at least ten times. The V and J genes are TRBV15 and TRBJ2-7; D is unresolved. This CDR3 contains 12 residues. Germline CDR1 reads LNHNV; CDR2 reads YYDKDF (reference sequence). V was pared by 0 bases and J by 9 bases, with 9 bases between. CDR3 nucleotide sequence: TGTGCCACCAGCAGAGATTTTCAGGCGCAGTACTTC. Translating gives CATSRDFQAQYF.

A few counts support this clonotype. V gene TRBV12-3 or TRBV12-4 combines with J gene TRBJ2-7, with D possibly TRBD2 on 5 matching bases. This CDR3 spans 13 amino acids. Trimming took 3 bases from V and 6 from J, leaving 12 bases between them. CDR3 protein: CASSFRRSGEQYF. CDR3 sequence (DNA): TGTGCCAGCAGTTTTAGGAGGTCCGGCGAGCAGTACTTC.

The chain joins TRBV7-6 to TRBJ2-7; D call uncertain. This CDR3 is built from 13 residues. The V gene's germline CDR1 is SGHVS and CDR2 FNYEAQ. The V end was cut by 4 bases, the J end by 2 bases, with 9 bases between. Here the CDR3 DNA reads TGTGCCAGCAGCTCGGACGGCACCTACGAGCAGTACTTC. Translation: CASSSDGTYEQYF.

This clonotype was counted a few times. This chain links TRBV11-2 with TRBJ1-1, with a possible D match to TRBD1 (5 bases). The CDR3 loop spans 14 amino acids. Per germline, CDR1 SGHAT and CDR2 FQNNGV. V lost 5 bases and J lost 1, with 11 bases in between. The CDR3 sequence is CASSPMRGNTEAFF. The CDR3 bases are TGTGCCAGCAGCCCCATGAGGGGGAACACTGAAGCTTTCTTT.

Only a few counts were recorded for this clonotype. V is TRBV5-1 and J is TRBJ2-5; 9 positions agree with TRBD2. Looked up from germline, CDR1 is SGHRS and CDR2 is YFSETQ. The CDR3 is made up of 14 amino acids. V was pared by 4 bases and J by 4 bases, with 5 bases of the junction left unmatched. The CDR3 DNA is TGCGCCAGCAGCGAAGGGACTAGCCGAGAGACCCAGTACTTC. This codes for CASSEGTSRETQYF.

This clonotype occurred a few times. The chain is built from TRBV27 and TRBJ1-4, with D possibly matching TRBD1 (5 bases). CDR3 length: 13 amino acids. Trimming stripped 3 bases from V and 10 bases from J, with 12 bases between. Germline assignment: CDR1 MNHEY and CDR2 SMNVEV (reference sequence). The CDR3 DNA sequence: TGTGCCAGCAGTTTTCAAGACCAGGGAAAACTGTTTTTT. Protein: CASSFQDQGKLFF.

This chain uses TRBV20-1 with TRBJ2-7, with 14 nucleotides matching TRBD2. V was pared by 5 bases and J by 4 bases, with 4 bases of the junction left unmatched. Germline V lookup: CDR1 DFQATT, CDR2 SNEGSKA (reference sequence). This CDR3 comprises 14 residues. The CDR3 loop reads CSAGGLAGDYEQYF. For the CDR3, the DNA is TGCAGTGCTGGGGGACTAGCGGGAGATTACGAGCAGTACTTC.

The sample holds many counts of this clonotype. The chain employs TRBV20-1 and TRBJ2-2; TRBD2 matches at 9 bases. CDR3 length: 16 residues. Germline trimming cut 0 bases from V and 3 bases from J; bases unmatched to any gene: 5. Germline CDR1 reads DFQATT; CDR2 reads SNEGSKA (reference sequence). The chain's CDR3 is CSARDPAGGYTGELFF. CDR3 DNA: TGCAGTGCTAGAGATCCGGCGGGAGGGTACACCGGGGAGCTGTTTTTT.

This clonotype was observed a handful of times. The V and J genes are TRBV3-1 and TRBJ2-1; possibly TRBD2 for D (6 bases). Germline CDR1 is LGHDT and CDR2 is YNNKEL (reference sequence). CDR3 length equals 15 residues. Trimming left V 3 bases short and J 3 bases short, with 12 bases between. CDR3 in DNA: TGTGCCAGCAGCCACGGGACTTCCAACTACAATGAGCAGTTCTTC. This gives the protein CASSHGTSNYNEQFF.

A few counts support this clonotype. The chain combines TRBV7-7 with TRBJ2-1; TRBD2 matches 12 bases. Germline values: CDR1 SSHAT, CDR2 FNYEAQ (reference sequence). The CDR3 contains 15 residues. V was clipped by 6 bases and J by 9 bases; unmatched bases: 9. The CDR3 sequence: CASSLWTSGKGEQFF. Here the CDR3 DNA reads TGTGCCAGCAGTTTGTGGACTAGCGGGAAGGGTGAGCAGTTCTTC.

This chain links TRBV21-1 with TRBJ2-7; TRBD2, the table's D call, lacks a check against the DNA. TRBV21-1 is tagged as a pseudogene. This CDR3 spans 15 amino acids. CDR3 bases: TGTGCCGATTCACCTAGGGACGGCAGGCCTTACGAGCAGTACTTC. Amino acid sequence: CADSPRDGRPYEQYF.

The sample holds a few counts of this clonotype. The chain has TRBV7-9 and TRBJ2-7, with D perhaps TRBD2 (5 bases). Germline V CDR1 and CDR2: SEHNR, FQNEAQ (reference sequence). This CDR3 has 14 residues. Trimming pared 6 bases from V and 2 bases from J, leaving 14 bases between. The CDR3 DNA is TGTGCCAGCAGTTTGAGGGAGATTCCCTACGAGCAGTACTTC. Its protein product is CASSLREIPYEQYF. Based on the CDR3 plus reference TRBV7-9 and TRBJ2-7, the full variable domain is DTGVSQNPRHKITKRGQNVTFRCDPISEHNRLYWYRQTLGQGPEFLTYFQNEAQLEKSRLLSDRFSAERPKGSFSTLEIQRTEQGDSAMYLCASSLREIPYEQYFGPGTRLTVT.

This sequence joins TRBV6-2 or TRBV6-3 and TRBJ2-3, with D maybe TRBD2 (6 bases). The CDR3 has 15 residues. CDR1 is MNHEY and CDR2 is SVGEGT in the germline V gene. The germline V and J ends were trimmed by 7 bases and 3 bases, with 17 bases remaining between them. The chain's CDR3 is CASTTLAEGTDTQYF. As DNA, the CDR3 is TGTGCCAGCACTACTCTGGCGGAGGGGACAGATACGCAGTATTTT.

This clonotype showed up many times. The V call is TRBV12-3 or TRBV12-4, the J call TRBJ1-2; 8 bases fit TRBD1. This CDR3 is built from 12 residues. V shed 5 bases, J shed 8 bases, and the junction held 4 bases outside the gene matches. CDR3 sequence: CASSLGQGGYTF. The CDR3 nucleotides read TGTGCCAGCAGTCTCGGACAGGGAGGCTACACCTTC.

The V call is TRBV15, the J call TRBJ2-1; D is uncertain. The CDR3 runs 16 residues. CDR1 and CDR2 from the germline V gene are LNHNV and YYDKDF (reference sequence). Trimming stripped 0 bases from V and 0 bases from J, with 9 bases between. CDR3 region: CATSRDTTLSYNEQFF. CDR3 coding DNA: TGTGCCACCAGCAGAGATACGACCCTCTCCTACAATGAGCAGTTCTTC.

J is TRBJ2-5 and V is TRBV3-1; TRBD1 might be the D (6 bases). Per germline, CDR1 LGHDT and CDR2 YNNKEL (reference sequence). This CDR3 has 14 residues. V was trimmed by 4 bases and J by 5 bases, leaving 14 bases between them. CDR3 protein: CASSRKTGGETQYF. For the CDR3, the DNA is TGTGCCAGCAGCCGAAAGACAGGTGGGGAGACCCAGTACTTC.